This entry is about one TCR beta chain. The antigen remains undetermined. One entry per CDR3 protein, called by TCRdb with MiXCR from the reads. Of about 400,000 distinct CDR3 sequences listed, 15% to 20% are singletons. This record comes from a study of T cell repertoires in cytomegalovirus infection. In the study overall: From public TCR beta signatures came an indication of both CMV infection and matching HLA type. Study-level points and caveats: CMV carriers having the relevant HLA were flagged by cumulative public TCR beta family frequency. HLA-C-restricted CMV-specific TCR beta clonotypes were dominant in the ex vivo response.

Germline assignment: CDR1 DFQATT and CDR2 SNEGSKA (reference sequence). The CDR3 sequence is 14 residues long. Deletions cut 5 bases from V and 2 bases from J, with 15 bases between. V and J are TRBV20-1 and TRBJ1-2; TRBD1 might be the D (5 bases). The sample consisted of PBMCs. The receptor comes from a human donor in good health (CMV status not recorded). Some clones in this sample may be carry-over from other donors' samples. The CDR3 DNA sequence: TGCAGTGCTCCCCCCAGGTGGGGCAACTATGGCTACACCTTC. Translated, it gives CSAPPRWGNYGYTF.